Listed below are T cell receptor beta chains from one sample, sequenced in a study of OX40 agonist ivuxolimab in advanced cancers. Some clones are missing from TCRdb's copy, which holds only in-frame ones; the method was immunoSEQ multiplex PCR. The sample has tens of thousands of clones, roughly 80% seen once. Sequencing used CD4+ or CD8+ T cells sorted from blood, obtained in a trial of the OX40 agonist ivuxolimab. Source of these receptors: an adult with an advanced solid tumor such as melanoma, head and neck, liver or kidney cancer. The CDR3 runs from the conserved cysteine through the conserved F or W. The D gene is left open where the match is weak. Size is stated for part of the rows, as once, few or many counts, or as a class when the clone is expanded.

j_call | v_call | d_call | clone_size | cdr3_aa | cdr3_nt
TRBJ1-2 | TRBV5-1 | - | - | CASSTFSGYGYTF | TGCGCCAGCTCGACCTTCAGTGGATATGGCTACACCTTC
TRBJ2-3 | TRBV11-3 | - | once | CASSLEGATQYF | TGTGCCAGCAGCTTGGAGGGGGCTACGCAGTATTTT
TRBJ2-5 | TRBV6-1 | - | - | CASSQGGVGQYF | TGTGCCAGCAGCCAAGGGGGTGTGGGTCAGTACTTC
TRBJ1-6 | TRBV7-9 | TRBD1 | - | CASSATTGTGSSYNSPLHF | TGTGCCAGCAGCGCAACCACCGGGACAGGGAGCTCCTATAATTCACCCCTCCACTTT
TRBJ2-7 | TRBV19 | - | - | CASRAGSAYYEQYF | TGTGCCAGTCGTGCGGGGTCTGCCTACTACGAGCAGTACTTC
TRBJ1-1 | TRBV7-3 | TRBD1 | - | CASSATTGGNTEAFF | TGTGCCAGCAGCGCAACGACAGGGGGTAACACTGAAGCTTTCTTT
TRBJ1-6 | TRBV9 | - | few | CASSVSQDLSPLHF | TGTGCCAGCAGCGTATCGCAGGACTTATCACCCCTCCACTTT
TRBJ1-1 | TRBV5-6 | - | - | CASSPDGGGYTEAFF | TGTGCCAGCAGCCCGGACGGGGGGGGATACACTGAAGCTTTCTTT
TRBJ2-3 | TRBV28 | - | - | CASSPGDLTDTQYF | TGTGCCAGCAGTCCGGGGGACCTCACAGATACGCAGTATTTT
TRBJ2-5 | TRBV6-5 | - | - | CASRAGIQETQYF | TGTGCCAGCAGGGCTGGGATCCAAGAGACCCAGTACTTC
TRBJ2-2 | TRBV6-5 | TRBD1 | - | CASSYLTGTGELFF | TGTGCCAGCAGTTACTTGACAGGGACCGGGGAGCTGTTTTTT
TRBJ2-1 | TRBV18 | - | - | CASSPHVGQGVNNEQFF | TGTGCCAGCTCACCACATGTCGGGCAGGGAGTAAACAATGAGCAGTTCTTC
TRBJ2-1 | TRBV5-4 | TRBD2 | - | CASTLGSGGAYEQFF | TGTGCCAGCACCCTAGGGAGCGGGGGGGCCTATGAGCAGTTCTTC
TRBJ2-7 | TRBV18 | - | - | CASSQGRATYEQYF | TGTGCCAGCTCCCAGGGACGCGCCACCTACGAGCAGTACTTC
TRBJ2-1 | TRBV18 | - | - | CASSQKGSYNEQFF | TGTGCCAGCTCACAAAAGGGGTCCTACAATGAGCAGTTCTTC
TRBJ2-5 | TRBV7-3 | - | - | CASSFSGRSRETQYF | TGTGCCAGCAGTTTTTCCGGACGGTCTCGAGAGACCCAGTACTTC
TRBJ1-1 | TRBV28 | - | once | CASSRQGVTEAFF | TGTGCCAGCAGCAGGCAGGGCGTCACTGAAGCTTTCTTT
TRBJ2-5 | TRBV4-2 | TRBD2 | - | CASSHPGLGTSGGETQYF | TGTGCCAGCAGCCATCCAGGTCTGGGGACTAGCGGGGGAGAGACCCAGTACTTC
TRBJ1-5 | TRBV5-4 | - | once | CASSTQGQPQHF | TGTGCCAGCAGCACACAGGGTCAGCCCCAGCATTTT
TRBJ1-1 | TRBV7-2 | - | - | CASSLTATATEAFF | TGTGCCAGCAGCTTAACAGCTACTGCCACTGAAGCTTTCTTT
TRBJ1-6 | TRBV7-9 | - | - | CASSLGGDYSPLHF | TGTGCCAGCAGCTTGGGAGGGGATTATTCACCCCTCCACTTT
TRBJ1-6 | TRBV11-2 | TRBD1 | - | CASSLQGGFNSPLHF | TGTGCCAGCAGCTTGCAGGGGGGGTTCAATTCACCCCTCCACTTT
TRBJ2-5 | TRBV5-1 | TRBD2 | - | CASSSGGGTIQETQYF | TGCGCCAGCAGCTCCGGGGGGGGGACGATACAAGAGACCCAGTACTTC
TRBJ2-7 | TRBV5-1 | TRBD1 | few | CASSIRTGGGEQYF | TGCGCCAGCAGCATCCGGACAGGGGGGGGCGAGCAGTACTTC
TRBJ2-4 | TRBV5-1 | - | - | CASSFGEGPGAKNIQYF | TGCGCCAGCAGCTTCGGCGAGGGGCCAGGAGCCAAAAACATTCAGTACTTC
TRBJ2-4 | TRBV19 | TRBD2 | - | CASSISGAGKNIQYF | TGTGCCAGTAGTATTAGCGGGGCCGGCAAAAACATTCAGTACTTC